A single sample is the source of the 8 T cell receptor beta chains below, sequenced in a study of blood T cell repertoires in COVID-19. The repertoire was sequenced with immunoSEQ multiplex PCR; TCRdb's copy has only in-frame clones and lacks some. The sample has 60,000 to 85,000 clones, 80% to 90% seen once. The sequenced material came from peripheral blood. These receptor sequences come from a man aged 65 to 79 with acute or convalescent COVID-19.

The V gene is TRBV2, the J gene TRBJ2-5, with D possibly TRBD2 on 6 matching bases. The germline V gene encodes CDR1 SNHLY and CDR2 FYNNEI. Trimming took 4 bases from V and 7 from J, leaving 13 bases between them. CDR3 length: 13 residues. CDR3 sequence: CASSVEGTGTQYF. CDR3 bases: TGTGCCAGCAGTGTTGAAGGGACTGGGACCCAGTACTTC. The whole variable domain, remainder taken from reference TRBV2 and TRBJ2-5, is EPEVTQTPSHQVTQMGQEVILRCVPISNHLYFYWYRQILGQKVEFLVSFYNNEISEKSEIFDDQFSVERPDGSNFTLKIRSTKLEDSAMYFCASSVEGTGTQYFGPGTRLLVL.

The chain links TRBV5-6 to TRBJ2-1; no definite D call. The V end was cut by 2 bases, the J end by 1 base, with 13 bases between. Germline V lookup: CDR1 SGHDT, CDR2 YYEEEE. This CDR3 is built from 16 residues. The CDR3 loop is CASSFWQRQSYNEQFF. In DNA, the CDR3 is TGTGCCAGCAGCTTCTGGCAGAGACAATCCTACAATGAGCAGTTCTTC. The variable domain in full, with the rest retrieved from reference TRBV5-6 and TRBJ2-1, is DAGVTQSPTHLIKTRGQQVTLRCSPKSGHDTVSWYQQALGQGPQFIFQYYEEEERQRGNFPDRFSGHQFPNYSSELNVNALLLGDSALYLCASSFWQRQSYNEQFFGPGTRLTVL.

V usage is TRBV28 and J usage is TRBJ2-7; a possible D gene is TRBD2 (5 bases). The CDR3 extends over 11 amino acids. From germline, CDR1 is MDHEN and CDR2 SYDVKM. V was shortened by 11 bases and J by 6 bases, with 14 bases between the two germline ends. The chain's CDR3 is CAAMRGSEQYF. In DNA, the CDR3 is TGTGCCGCAATGAGAGGGTCCGAGCAGTACTTC.

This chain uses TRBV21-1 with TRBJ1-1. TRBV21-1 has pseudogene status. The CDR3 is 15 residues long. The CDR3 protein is CASRANSRIEPEAFF. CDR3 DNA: TGTGCCAGCAGAGCAAATTCGAGGATTGAACCTGAAGCTTTCTTT.

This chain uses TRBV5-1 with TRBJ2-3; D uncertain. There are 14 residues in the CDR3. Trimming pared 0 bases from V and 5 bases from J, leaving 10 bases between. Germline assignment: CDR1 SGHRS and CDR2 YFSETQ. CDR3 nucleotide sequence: TGCGCCAGCAGCTTGGAAATAGTAGTAGATACGCAGTATTTT. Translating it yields CASSLEIVVDTQYF.

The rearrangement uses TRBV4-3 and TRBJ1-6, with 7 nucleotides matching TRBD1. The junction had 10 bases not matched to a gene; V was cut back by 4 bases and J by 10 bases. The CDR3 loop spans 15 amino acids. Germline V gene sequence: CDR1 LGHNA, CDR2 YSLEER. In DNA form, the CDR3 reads TGCGCCAGCAGCCGAGCAGACAGGGTAGGATCACCCCTCCACTTT. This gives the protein CASSRADRVGSPLHF.

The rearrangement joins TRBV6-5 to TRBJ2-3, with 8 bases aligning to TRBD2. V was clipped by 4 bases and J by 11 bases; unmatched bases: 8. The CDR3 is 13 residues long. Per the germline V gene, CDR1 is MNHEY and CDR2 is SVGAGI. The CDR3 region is CASSSQLAAGQYF. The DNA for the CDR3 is TGTGCCAGCAGTTCTCAACTAGCGGCGGGGCAGTATTTT.

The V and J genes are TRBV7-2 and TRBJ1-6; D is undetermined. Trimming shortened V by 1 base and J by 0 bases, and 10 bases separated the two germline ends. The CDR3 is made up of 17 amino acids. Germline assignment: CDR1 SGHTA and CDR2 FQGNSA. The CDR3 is CASSLEWRISYNSPLHF. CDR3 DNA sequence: TGTGCCAGCAGCTTAGAGTGGAGAATCTCCTATAATTCACCCCTCCACTTT.